This T cell receptor (beta chain) was sequenced during a study of cytomegalovirus exposure and HLA in healthy donors. Findings of the study overall: According to a later analysis, donors in an Asian-associated ancestry cluster reportedly had fewer N-insertions than the roughly 670-donor mean.

Details on this clone: Antigen: not known.

The PCR had 60 Vbeta and 13 Jbeta primers. Produced via immunoSEQ multiplex PCR; TCRdb's table is partial and in-frame only. The sample contains roughly 120,000 clones, roughly 65% of which appear only once. The germline V gene has CDR1 SGHNT and CDR2 YYREEE (reference sequence). V dropped 2 bases and J dropped 4 bases, with 11 bases sitting between them. The CDR3 loop spans 14 amino acids. This chain uses TRBV5-4 with TRBJ2-3, with a tentative D call TRBD1 (5 bases). Material for sequencing was PBMCs. This clonotype was sampled from a man in his forties in good health and CMV-seropositive. In nucleotides, the CDR3 is TGTGCCAGCAGCTTCCAGGGTATCCCAGATACGCAGTATTTT. Protein sequence: CASSFQGIPDTQYF.